This TCR beta chain stems from a study of Ad26.COV2.S vaccination and SARS-CoV-2 variants (TCRdb year 2021). In the study overall: Donors in the vaccine arm were drawn from COV1001, a phase I-IIa trial of Ad26.COV2.S in healthy adults that was multicentre, randomized, double-blind and placebo-controlled. Ad26.COV2.S was given intramuscularly at 5x10^10 or 1x10^11 viral particles, as a single shot or as two shots 56 days apart. The specificity and breadth of SARS-CoV-2-reactive T cell receptors after Ad26.COV2.S vaccination were assessed by TCRbeta repertoire sequencing. Trial participants were randomized into five groups of five, in which low-dose or high-dose Ad26.COV2.S was given once or twice, or placebo was given on both occasions. Investigators did not know the trial group allocation while performing experiments and assessing outcomes. A total of roughly 30 samples were included in the TCR-sequenced set, comprising 19 Ad26.COV2.S vaccine recipients, 5 placebo recipients and 8 SARS-CoV-2 convalescent individuals.

The immunoSEQ Assay was used to sequence TCRbeta CDR3 regions. After extraction, genomic DNA underwent amplification by bias-controlled multiplex PCR, followed by high-throughput sequencing. In the authors' own workflow: Collapsing and filtering of sequences were performed to quantify the absolute abundance of each unique TCRbeta CDR3 region. T cell fraction was estimated by normalizing TCRbeta template counts to usable DNA, with usable DNA measured through amplification of reference genes found in all nucleated cells. Repertoire TCRs were annotated as SARS-CoV-2-specific by exact matching of V gene, CDR3 amino acid sequence and J gene to a known reactive TCR set. The reference SARS-CoV-2 TCR set was derived from MIRA and filtered for enrichment in COVID-19-positive ImmuneCODE repertoires, a step that removed public or cross-reactive TCRs. Drawing on the MIRA antigens, annotated TCRs were analysed further at the level of specific ORF or position within ORF. Breadth was defined as the number of annotated unique rearrangements divided by the total number of unique productive rearrangements, and depth was defined as the summed frequency of the annotated unique rearrangements. Two-sided Wilcoxon rank-sum tests were used to compare TCR breadth between groups. Imported from immuneACCESS, the table was reduced by TCRdb to in-frame sequences with V and J called. These copies leave out some clones; in studies compared against another copy, an unresolved V gene accounts for under half, and the cause of the remainder is not known. V, J and clone size reflect that table, while D and trimming were determined from the DNA. For this sample there are more than 300,000 clones; 86% appear just once. Approximately 12% of the sample is taken by the ten largest.

Reading the label with the study, this specimen's treatment or condition is: around 19 received Ad26.COV2.S at low or high dose, single or two shots; about 5 received placebo; per-sample allocation not given. Repertoires of vaccine and placebo recipients were sequenced from samples collected on day 63 after the first injection. Between 29 July and 7 August 2020, Cohort 1b enrolled about two dozen adults aged 18-55 years at one site in Boston, USA. Ad26.COV2.S was a replication-incompetent adenovirus type 26 vector that expressed a prefusion-stabilized SARS-CoV-2 spike protein derived from the original Wuhan strain. The junction carries 7 bases between V and J, which are trimmed by 8 bases and 3 bases respectively. The CDR3 measures 11 amino acids from cysteine to phenylalanine. Only the CDR3 part of the read is kept: 33 bases, read in frame from the first base. From the germline V gene, CDR1 is MNHEY and CDR2 is SVGAGI.

To note about this clone: The target of this receptor is not known. Per-base quality was not reported, and no clone a single base away is much larger than it.

Points the paper makes about the study in general: The authors noted that total T cell responses may have been underestimated by the TCR breadth and depth analyses. The study was not powered for comparison of responses between vaccine doses or regimens. Compared with placebo recipients, Ad26.COV2.S recipients showed higher spike-specific TCR breadth (P = 0.0014). Vaccine and placebo recipients had similar non-spike TCR breadth, a finding consistent with the vaccine containing only spike. Substantial breadth of spike-specific CD8+ and CD4+ T cell responses was reported after vaccination.

The receptor's source is a person aged 18-60 years who received the Ad26.COV2.S COVID-19 vaccine or a placebo. The specimen comprised peripheral blood, sampled in a trial of Ad26.COV2.S vaccine versus placebo. The chain employs TRBV6-5 and TRBJ2-5, with the D gene not confidently named. Read as DNA, the sequence is TGTGCCAGCGTAGCAGAAGAGACCCAGTACTTC. Translation gives CASVAEETQYF.